These T cell receptor beta chains were read from a single sample in a study of cytomegalovirus exposure and HLA in healthy donors. Some clones are missing from TCRdb's copy, which holds only in-frame ones; the method was immunoSEQ multiplex PCR. The sample has tens of thousands of clones, 6% to 9% seen once. Material for sequencing was PBMCs. Source of these receptors: a man aged 50 or older in good health and CMV-seronegative. The CDR3 runs from the conserved cysteine through the conserved F or W. The D gene is left open where the match is weak. Size is stated for part of the rows, as once, few or many counts, or as a class when the clone is expanded.

>TRBJ1-4|TRBV10-3|few|-
TGTGCCATCAGTGAGGGGGCCCCTAATGAAAAACTGTTTTTT
CAISEGAPNEKLFF
>TRBJ2-4|TRBV7-9|-|-
TGTGCCAGCAGCTTAGCCTTAGGCCAGGGTCGAAAAGCCAAAAACATTCAGTACTTC
CASSLALGQGRKAKNIQYF
>TRBJ2-1|TRBV30|-|TRBD2
TGTGCCTGGAGTGTAGGGACTAGCGGTGACAATGAGCAGTTCTTC
CAWSVGTSGDNEQFF
>TRBJ2-5|TRBV27|-|TRBD1
TGTGCCAGCAGTTTTACATGGGACAGGGGGCTTGAGACCCAGTACTTC
CASSFTWDRGLETQYF
>TRBJ1-3|TRBV28|-|TRBD1
TGTGCCAGCAGTGCACATGACAGGGCTTTGGGAAACACCATATATTTT
CASSAHDRALGNTIYF
>TRBJ1-2|TRBV7-9|few|TRBD1
TGTGCCAGCAGCACCGACAGGGTTTTCTATGGCTACACCTTC
CASSTDRVFYGYTF
>TRBJ1-4|TRBV6-6|-|-
TGTGCCAGCAGTAGGAGATCAACTAATGAAAAACTGTTTTTT
CASSRRSTNEKLFF
>TRBJ2-7|TRBV30|-|-
TGTGCCTGGAGTAGGAGCTACGAGCAGTACTTC
CAWSRSYEQYF
>TRBJ1-2|TRBV6-1|-|-
TGTGCCAGCAGGCAGACAGCTTCTAACTATGGCTACACCTTC
CASRQTASNYGYTF
>TRBJ2-7|TRBV4-1|few|TRBD1
TGCGCCAGCAGCCGGCCGGGACAGGGTTTGTACGAGCAGTACTTC
CASSRPGQGLYEQYF
>TRBJ2-7|TRBV5-1|-|TRBD2
TGCGCCAGCAGCGCCGAGCCGGGAGGGCCTAACGAGCAGTACTTC
CASSAEPGGPNEQYF
>TRBJ1-2|TRBV29-1|few|-
TGCAGCGTTTCAGCGGGGCATGGCTACACCTTC
CSVSAGHGYTF
>TRBJ2-7|TRBV28|few|-
TGTGCCAGCATTGGAGGGAACTACGAGCAGTACTTC
CASIGGNYEQYF
>TRBJ2-1|TRBV11-2|-|-
TGTGCCAGCAGCCTTGACTACCTCAATGAGCAGTTCTTC
CASSLDYLNEQFF
>TRBJ1-6|TRBV30|-|-
TGTGCCTGGGACTTGAAGTCCTATAATTCACCCCTCCACTTT
CAWDLKSYNSPLHF
>TRBJ2-7|TRBV6-1|-|-
TGTGCCAGCAGTCCCCAGGAGGGATTCTACGAGCAGTACTTC
CASSPQEGFYEQYF
>TRBJ1-3|TRBV5-6|few|-
TGTGCCAGCAGCCCCAGGGATGCTGGAAACACCATATATTTT
CASSPRDAGNTIYF
>TRBJ1-1|TRBV5-1|few|TRBD1
TGCGCCAGCAGCGGACAGGGAATTAACACTGAAGCTTTCTTT
CASSGQGINTEAFF
>TRBJ1-3|TRBV6-6|-|-
TGTGCCGGCTCGGGTAATGGAAACACCATATATTTT
CAGSGNGNTIYF
>TRBJ2-1|TRBV10-3|-|TRBD1
TGTGCCATCAGCGGGACAGGGGTTCCGGATGAGCAGTTCTTC
CAISGTGVPDEQFF
>TRBJ1-6|TRBV27|-|TRBD1
TGTGCCAGCAGCGCACAGGGGACCTCACCCCTCCACTTT
CASSAQGTSPLHF
>TRBJ2-5|TRBV6-1|-|TRBD2
TGTGCCAGCAGTGAATCTAGCGGGGGATTTCAAGAGACCCAGTACTTC
CASSESSGGFQETQYF
>TRBJ2-1|TRBV29-1|-|TRBD2
TGCAGCGTAAGACTAGCGGGAGCGTCCTACAATGAGCAGTTCTTC
CSVRLAGASYNEQFF
>TRBJ2-3|TRBV6-1|-|TRBD1
TGTGCCAGCAGTGAAGGGACAGGAGCAGATACGCAGTATTTT
CASSEGTGADTQYF
>TRBJ2-3|TRBV27|few|TRBD2
TGTGCCAGCAGCACCTGGGGGGGTGTAGATACGCAGTATTTT
CASSTWGGVDTQYF
>TRBJ2-7|TRBV5-1|-|TRBD2
TGCGCCAGCAGCTTGGGGTTTGGAGGGCTAGCGGGAGCCTACGGCGAGCAGTACTTC
CASSLGFGGLAGAYGEQYF
>TRBJ2-3|TRBV18|few|-
TGTGCCAGCTCACCGCGGATGGGTAGCACAGATACGCAGTATTTT
CASSPRMGSTDTQYF
>TRBJ2-6|TRBV28|few|-
TGTGCCAGCAGGGTAAAATTCGACAGCTCTGGGGCCAACGTCCTGACTTTC
CASRVKFDSSGANVLTF
>TRBJ1-1|TRBV5-1|-|TRBD1
TGCGCCAGCAGCTGGCGCCGGGACAGTGAAGCTTTCTTT
CASSWRRDSEAFF
>TRBJ2-3|TRBV4-1|-|TRBD2
TGCGCCAGCAGCCAAACAAGGGGACTAGCGGGGGTCACAGATACGCAGTATTTT
CASSQTRGLAGVTDTQYF
>TRBJ1-4|TRBV5-8|-|-
TGTGCCAGCAGCCCAGGCTGGCGTAATGAAAAACTGTTTTTT
CASSPGWRNEKLFF
>TRBJ2-2|TRBV9|-|TRBD2
TGTGCCAGCAGCGTAGAGAGAGCGGGGGAGGGTCGAACCGGGGAGCTGTTTTTT
CASSVERAGEGRTGELFF
>TRBJ1-5|TRBV19|-|-
TGTGCCAGTAGTCGCCGTAGTAGTCGGGGGGCGAGTAGCAATCAGCCCCAGCATTTT
CASSRRSSRGASSNQPQHF
>TRBJ2-3|TRBV9|-|TRBD2
TGTGCCAGCAGCATCGGACTAGCGCGCACAGATACGCAGTATTTT
CASSIGLARTDTQYF
>TRBJ2-3|TRBV27|-|TRBD1
TGTGCCAGCAGTTTAAAGGGGGCTAGCACAGATACGCAGTATTTT
CASSLKGASTDTQYF
>TRBJ2-7|TRBV5-1|-|-
TGCGCCAGCAGCTTGGAAGGAGTTTCCGACGAGCAGTACTTC
CASSLEGVSDEQYF
>TRBJ1-1|TRBV14|-|-
TGTGCCAGCAGCCTCCCCGGGAGGGATTCTGAAGCTTTCTTT
CASSLPGRDSEAFF
>TRBJ2-7|TRBV6-5|-|-
TGTGCCAGCACCCGAGATGGCGAGCAGTACTTC
CASTRDGEQYF
>TRBJ2-2|TRBV10-2|few|TRBD2
TGCGCCAGCAGTGCGACTAGCGGGGGGTCTGGCACCGGGGAGCTGTTTTTT
CASSATSGGSGTGELFF
>TRBJ2-2|TRBV7-3|few|-
TGTGCCAGCAGCTTACTCCCCAACACCGGGGAGCTGTTTTTT
CASSLLPNTGELFF
>TRBJ1-1|TRBV6-5|few|-
TGTGCCAGCAGTTACCGTGGACAGACAACCTCTGAAGCCTTCTTT
CASSYRGQTTSEAFF
>TRBJ2-5|TRBV11-2|once|-
TGTGCCAGCAGCCCCGGACAGTCTAACCAAGAGGCCCAGTACTTC
CASSPGQSNQEAQYF
>TRBJ1-2|TRBV7-8|-|TRBD1
TGTGCCAGCAGCGCTAACAGGGGACTTAACTATGGCTACACCTTC
CASSANRGLNYGYTF
>TRBJ1-5|TRBV28|-|-
TGTGCCAGCCGACGGGGAGGGGTCGGCAATCAGCCCCAGCATTTT
CASRRGGVGNQPQHF
>TRBJ1-2|TRBV6-1|few|TRBD1
TGTGCCAGCAGTGAAGCTGGGACAGGGAGCTATGGCTACACCTTC
CASSEAGTGSYGYTF
>TRBJ1-1|TRBV19|-|-
TGTGCCAGTAGACAGAACACTGAAGCTTTCTTT
CASRQNTEAFF
>TRBJ2-5|TRBV7-8|-|TRBD2
TGTGCCAGCAGCTCCGGGCGGGGGTACCAAGAGACCCAGTACTTC
CASSSGRGYQETQYF
>TRBJ1-4|TRBV5-1|-|-
TGCGCCAGCAGCTTTACAGAACCATCTAATGAAAAACTGTTTTTT
CASSFTEPSNEKLFF
>TRBJ2-3|TRBV5-3|-|TRBD2
TGTGCCAGAAGCTTTGTTAGCGGGGGGCCATACAGTCGCACAGATACGCAGTATTTT
CARSFVSGGPYSRTDTQYF
>TRBJ1-1|TRBV28|-|TRBD1
TGTGCCAGCCTATCACATCCAGGGGGCGCGATAGGGAACACTGAAGCTTTCTTT
CASLSHPGGAIGNTEAFF
>TRBJ1-5|TRBV19|-|TRBD1
TGTGCCAGCCACGAGGGACAGGGCGGCAATCAGCCCCAGCATTTT
CASHEGQGGNQPQHF
>TRBJ2-2|TRBV6-5|-|TRBD2
TGTGCCAGCAGTTATACGGGACTAGGGATCGGAGGGGAGCTGTTTTTT
CASSYTGLGIGGELFF
>TRBJ2-1|TRBV4-1|few|-
TGCGCCAGCAGCCAAGATGGGAGGGGGAGCTCCTACAATGAGCAGTTCTTC
CASSQDGRGSSYNEQFF
>TRBJ1-5|TRBV2|-|TRBD1
TGTGCCAGCAGCCCTATAACCCGACAGGGGAATAGCAATCAGCCCCAGCATTTT
CASSPITRQGNSNQPQHF